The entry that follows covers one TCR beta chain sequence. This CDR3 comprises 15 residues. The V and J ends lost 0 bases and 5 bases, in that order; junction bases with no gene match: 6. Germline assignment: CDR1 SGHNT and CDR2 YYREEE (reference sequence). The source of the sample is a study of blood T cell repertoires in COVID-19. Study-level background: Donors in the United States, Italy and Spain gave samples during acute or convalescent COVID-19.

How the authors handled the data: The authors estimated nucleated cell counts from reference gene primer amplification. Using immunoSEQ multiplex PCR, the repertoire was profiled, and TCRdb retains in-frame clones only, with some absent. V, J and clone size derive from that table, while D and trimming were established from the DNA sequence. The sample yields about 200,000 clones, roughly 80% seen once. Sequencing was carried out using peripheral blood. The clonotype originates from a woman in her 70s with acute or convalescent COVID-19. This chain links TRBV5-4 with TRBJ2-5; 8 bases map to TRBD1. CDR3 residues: CASSLVNRGEETQYF. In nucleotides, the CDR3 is TGTGCCAGCAGCTTGGTTAACAGGGGGGAGGAGACCCAGTACTTC.